The 26 T cell receptor beta chains listed next were all sequenced from one sample in a study of chemoradiotherapy in HPV16-positive cancers. The repertoire was sequenced with immunoSEQ multiplex PCR; TCRdb's copy has only in-frame clones and lacks some. The data show hundreds of clones, over 80% seen once. The input for sequencing was tumor tissue, taken from a patient who underwent chemoradiotherapy. Every receptor here comes from a human donor with HPV-associated anogenital cancer.

The chain recombines TRBV25-1 with TRBJ2-7; tentatively, D is TRBD2 (6 bases). This CDR3 has 14 amino acids. Germline CDR1 reads MGHDK; CDR2 reads SYGVNS. Between the trimmed V and J ends, which lost 10 bases and 0 bases, there was a span of 16 bases. The CDR3 nucleotides are TGTGCCACCCGGGGGAGCCTAAGCTCCTACGAGCAGTACTTC. Protein product: CATRGSLSSYEQYF.

The rearrangement links TRBV29-1 to TRBJ2-3, with TRBD2 as a possible D gene (5 bases). Trimming took 4 bases from V and 0 from J, leaving 14 bases between them. CDR3 size: 15 residues. Germline loops: CDR1 SQVTM, CDR2 ANQGSEA. This CDR3 reads CSVGRRVRSTDTQYF. CDR3 sequence (DNA): TGCAGCGTTGGGAGGCGGGTGCGCAGCACAGATACGCAGTATTTT.

This clone was picked up a small number of times. The gene calls are TRBV9 and TRBJ2-2; TRBD1 matches at 7 bases. The germline V gene has CDR1 SGDLS and CDR2 YYNGEE. The CDR3 is 12 amino acids. With 4 bases clipped from V and 9 bases from J, the junction kept 3 bases outside the gene matches. The CDR3 protein is CASSLGGRELFF. The DNA of the CDR3 is TGTGCCAGCAGCCTAGGGGGCCGGGAGCTGTTTTTT.

The chain employs TRBV6-5 and TRBJ1-2; D ambiguous. CDR3 length equals 13 residues. Germline CDR1 MNHEY, CDR2 SVGAGI. Trimming removed 4 bases from V and 0 bases from J, with 6 bases in between. This CDR3 reads CASSSGANYGYTF. The CDR3 DNA reads TGTGCCAGCAGTTCGGGAGCTAACTATGGCTACACCTTC.

The table lists this clone with a count of one. CDR3 sequence (DNA): TGTGCCAGCAGCCCACTCTCCATGGGGACAACTAATGAAAAACTGTTTTTT. This codes for CASSPLSMGTTNEKLFF. The rearrangement uses TRBV13 and TRBJ1-4; D uncertain. Germline-derived CDR1 and CDR2 are PRHDT and FYEKMQ (reference sequence). The CDR3 covers 17 residues. The V end lost 5 bases, the J end lost 0 bases, and 16 bases lay between the germline ends.

This chain uses TRBV9 with TRBJ2-5; D gene ambiguous. The length of the CDR3 is 17 residues. In germline, CDR1 is SGDLS, CDR2 YYNGEE. V was shortened by 0 bases and J by 5 bases, with 20 bases between the two germline ends. The CDR3 sequence is CASSVVCGVPVQETQYF. The DNA for the CDR3 is TGTGCCAGCAGCGTAGTCTGTGGCGTCCCGGTGCAGGAGACCCAGTACTTC.

The chain employs TRBV29-1 and TRBJ2-7; D is perhaps TRBD1 or TRBD2 (5 bases each). Germline-derived CDR1 and CDR2 are SQVTM and ANQGSEA. The CDR3 runs to 13 residues. Trimming stripped 4 bases from V and 0 bases from J, with 10 bases between. CDR3 protein: CSVVRDVSYEQYF. In nucleotides, the CDR3 is TGCAGCGTTGTTAGGGACGTCTCCTACGAGCAGTACTTC.

J is TRBJ1-4 and V is TRBV5-1, with D hard to call. V was pared by 4 bases and J by 0 bases, with 13 bases between. The CDR3 totals 16 residues. In germline, CDR1 is SGHRS, CDR2 YFSETQ. The chain's CDR3 is CASSNGNSATNEKLFF. The CDR3 nucleotides read TGCGCCAGCAGCAACGGAAACAGCGCAACTAATGAAAAACTGTTTTTT.

The chain has TRBV5-4 and TRBJ2-5; D is unresolved. CDR3 length: 12 amino acids. V lost 1 base to trimming and J lost 5 bases, with 6 bases between them. CDR1 is SGHNT, CDR2 YYREEE, per germline (reference sequence). CDR3 protein: CASSLSEETQYF. The DNA for the CDR3 is TGTGCCAGCAGCTTGTCTGAGGAGACCCAGTACTTC.

The chain carries TRBV30 and TRBJ2-7; TRBD1 aligns across 7 bases. Trimming removed 2 bases from V and 6 bases from J; junction bases left unmatched: 4. CDR3 length: 12 residues. The germline V gene encodes CDR1 GTSNPN and CDR2 SVGIG (reference sequence). Here the CDR3 DNA reads TGTGCCTGGAGTCGACAGGGAGCCGAGCAGTACTTC. It translates to CAWSRQGAEQYF. The complete variable domain, with remaining parts taken from reference TRBV30 and TRBJ2-7, reads SQTIHQWPATLVQPVGSPLSLECTVEGTSNPNLYWYRQAAGRGLQLLFYSVGIGQISSEVPQNLSASRPQDRQFILSSKKLLLSDSGFYLCAWSRQGAEQYFGPGTRLTVT.

The chain links TRBV5-6 to TRBJ1-1; D might be TRBD1 (5 bases). The germline V gene encodes CDR1 SGHDT and CDR2 YYEEEE. Trimming shortened V by 6 bases and J by 5 bases, and 11 bases separated the two germline ends. The CDR3 length is 12 residues. The CDR3 protein is CASNWGGTEAFF. CDR3 sequence (DNA): TGTGCCAGCAACTGGGGGGGGACTGAAGCTTTCTTT.

The chain is built from TRBV5-1 and TRBJ2-5, with D perhaps TRBD1 (5 bases). The CDR3 totals 13 residues. Germline CDR1 SGHRS, CDR2 YFSETQ. Trimming left V 0 bases short and J 4 bases short, with 7 bases between. Here the CDR3 reads CASSLEGIETQYF. The CDR3 DNA reads as TGCGCCAGCAGCTTGGAGGGGATAGAGACCCAGTACTTC. Drawing the rest from reference TRBV5-1 and TRBJ2-5, the complete variable domain is KAGVTQTPRYLIKTRGQQVTLSCSPISGHRSVSWYQQTPGQGLQFLFEYFSETQRNKGNFPGRFSGRQFSNSRSEMNVSTLELGDSALYLCASSLEGIETQYFGPGTRLLVL.

This chain links TRBV19 with TRBJ1-5; D possibly corresponds to TRBD1 (6 bases). CDR3 size: 17 residues. Germline V gene sequence: CDR1 LNHDA, CDR2 SQIVND (reference sequence). Trimming pared 1 base from V and 0 bases from J, leaving 13 bases between. The CDR3 loop reads CASSIVGGQGSNQPQHF. The CDR3 DNA reads TGTGCCAGTAGTATAGTCGGGGGACAAGGTAGCAATCAGCCCCAGCATTTT.

This chain connects TRBV7-9 to TRBJ1-5, with D unclear. V lost 1 base and J 6 bases, leaving 4 bases between the germline ends. Germline loops: CDR1 SEHNR, CDR2 FQNEAQ (reference sequence). The CDR3 consists of 12 residues. CDR3 in amino acids: CASSLDSQPQHF. The CDR3 bases are TGTGCCAGCAGCTTAGACAGTCAGCCCCAGCATTTT. Full variable domain (rest looked up from reference TRBV7-9 and TRBJ1-5): DTGVSQNPRHKITKRGQNVTFRCDPISEHNRLYWYRQTLGQGPEFLTYFQNEAQLEKSRLLSDRFSAERPKGSFSTLEIQRTEQGDSAMYLCASSLDSQPQHFGDGTRLSIL.

This chain joins TRBV5-1 and TRBJ1-3; no clear D gene. The ends were cut back, 1 base at V and 0 bases at J, with 17 bases in the middle. The CDR3 has 18 amino acids. Germline loops: CDR1 SGHRS, CDR2 YFSETQ. The CDR3 DNA follows: TGCGCCAGCAGCTTGACCGAGAAGCGACGGAGCTCTGGAAACACCATATATTTT. Translation gives CASSLTEKRRSSGNTIYF.

The CDR3: CASSPADRVFLSGQPQHF. CDR3 DNA sequence: TGTGCCAGTAGTCCCGCGGACAGGGTCTTTCTCTCGGGGCAGCCCCAGCATTTT. The chain recombines TRBV19 with TRBJ1-5, with 8 positions matching TRBD1. The CDR3 covers 18 residues. The germline gives CDR1 LNHDA, CDR2 SQIVND (reference sequence). J was trimmed by 7 bases and V by 5 bases; bases with no gene match: 19.

V is TRBV9 and J is TRBJ1-1, with TRBD1 identical over 11 bases. V lost 5 bases, J lost 11 bases, and 5 bases stayed unmatched. The germline V gene has CDR1 SGDLS and CDR2 YYNGEE. The CDR3 consists of 12 residues. The CDR3 nucleotides read TGTGCCAGCAGTTCTGGACAGGGGGCTGCTTTCTTT. Its translation: CASSSGQGAAFF. The complete variable domain, with remaining parts taken from reference TRBV9 and TRBJ1-1, reads DSGVTQTPKHLITATGQRVTLRCSPRSGDLSVYWYQQSLDQGLQFLIQYYNGEERAKGNILERFSAQQFPDLHSELNLSSLELGDSALYFCASSSGQGAAFFGQGTRLTVV.

The CDR3 here is CASKESGTSYNEQFF. In DNA, the CDR3 is TGTGCCAGCAAAGAAAGCGGGACCTCCTACAATGAGCAGTTCTTC. This chain links TRBV7-2 with TRBJ2-1; 7 nucleotides agree with TRBD2. This CDR3 comprises 15 residues. Germline V gene lookup returns CDR1 SGHTA and CDR2 FQGNSA. V trimming: 7 bases; J trimming: 0 bases; junction bases outside the gene matches: 6.

The rearrangement joins TRBV6-5 to TRBJ2-2, with D possibly TRBD2 on 5 matching bases. The germline CDR1 and CDR2 sequences are MNHEY and SVGAGI. The CDR3 has 15 amino acids. Trimming took off 2 bases at V and 5 bases at J, with 12 bases between the two ends. The CDR3 sequence is CASSYREERTGELFF. In DNA, the CDR3 is TGTGCCAGCAGTTACCGTGAAGAGCGGACCGGGGAGCTGTTTTTT.

V usage is TRBV19 and J usage is TRBJ1-1; 9 bases match TRBD1. CDR1 and CDR2 (germline): LNHDA, SQIVND (reference sequence). Germline trimming cut 5 bases from V and 4 bases from J; bases unmatched to any gene: 5. The CDR3 runs to 14 residues. CDR3 in DNA: TGTGCCAGTAGTGTGACAGGGGGGGGCACTGAAGCTTTCTTT. Protein: CASSVTGGGTEAFF.

The V gene is TRBV5-1, the J gene TRBJ1-2, with D unresolved. This CDR3 contains 16 residues. Trimming took off 0 bases at V and 7 bases at J, with 19 bases between the two ends. The germline V gene encodes CDR1 SGHRS and CDR2 YFSETQ. In DNA form, the CDR3 reads TGCGCCAGCAGCTTGGCAGGAGGTTATATTCCGCTTGGCTACACCTTC. Its protein product is CASSLAGGYIPLGYTF. The entire variable domain, with the rest obtained from reference TRBV5-1 and TRBJ1-2, is as follows: KAGVTQTPRYLIKTRGQQVTLSCSPISGHRSVSWYQQTPGQGLQFLFEYFSETQRNKGNFPGRFSGRQFSNSRSEMNVSTLELGDSALYLCASSLAGGYIPLGYTFGSGTRLTVV.

The chain links TRBV5-1 to TRBJ1-2, with D maybe TRBD1 (6 bases). The germline CDR1 and CDR2 sequences are SGHRS and YFSETQ. V was cut by 6 bases and J by 3 bases, with 12 bases left in between. The CDR3 totals 13 residues. This chain's CDR3 is CASTGAADYGYTF. In nucleotides, the CDR3 is TGCGCCAGCACAGGGGCGGCGGACTATGGCTACACCTTC.

In this sample, this clone turned up once. One end of the junction varies from germline; a read error may be responsible. The rearrangement joins TRBV7-9 to TRBJ2-3, with TRBD2 matching over 10 bases. The CDR3 has 14 amino acids. Per germline, CDR1 SEHNR and CDR2 FQNEAQ (reference sequence). CDR3 sequence (DNA): TGTGCCAGCAGCCTAGCGGGAGTCTCAGATACGCAGTATTTT. Translated: CASSLAGVSDTQYF.

The V and J genes are TRBV30 and TRBJ1-4, with D perhaps matching TRBD1 (6 bases). The germline V gene encodes CDR1 GTSNPN and CDR2 SVGIG (reference sequence). Trimming left V 0 bases short and J 5 bases short, with 10 bases between. The CDR3 is made up of 14 amino acids. The CDR3 sequence: CAWSVGGRNEKLFF. The CDR3 region has the DNA TGTGCCTGGAGTGTTGGGGGGCGAAATGAAAAACTGTTTTTT.

The chain has TRBV10-3 and TRBJ2-7, with 9 positions matching TRBD2. The junction had 6 bases not matched to a gene; V was cut back by 4 bases and J by 2 bases. Germline V gives CDR1 ENHRY, CDR2 SYGVKD. The CDR3 consists of 15 residues. CDR3 bases: TGTGCCATCAGTGTCGGTCTAGCGGGACCCTACGAGCAGTACTTC. As protein: CAISVGLAGPYEQYF.

V and J are TRBV6-5 and TRBJ1-1; D possibly corresponds to TRBD1 (5 bases). CDR1 is MNHEY and CDR2 is SVGAGI in the germline V gene. Trimming shortened V by 4 bases and J by 4 bases, and 13 bases separated the two germline ends. The CDR3 has 14 amino acids. The CDR3 sequence: CASSFPGTGTEAFF. The CDR3 nucleotides read TGTGCCAGCAGTTTTCCAGGGACGGGCACTGAAGCTTTCTTT.